This T cell receptor beta chain was profiled in a study of blood T cells in healthy people across ages. Findings and caveats of the study: The long-lived group displayed more naive CD4+ cells, plus higher diversity, than the aged donors did. Per million T cells, TCR beta diversity dropped roughly linearly as age increased.

A sample-barcoded 5' primer and a J-beta primer mix were used in a second PCR of about 6 to 11 cycles. There were at least 3 million CDR3-containing paired-end reads obtained from each sample. From the 5' RACE reads, TCRdb called clonotypes with MiXCR, one entry per CDR3 protein. This repertoire shows about 570,000 distinct CDR3 sequences, roughly 29% found once; its top ten account for approximately 17%. Every sample yielded at least 7 million isolated PBMCs. To note about this clonotype: Its target is not known.

Germline assignment: CDR1 ENHRY and CDR2 SYGVKD. The CDR3 extends over 13 amino acids. J gave up 6 bases and V 4 bases, and 5 bases lay outside the gene matches. J is TRBJ2-7 and V is TRBV10-3; the match to TRBD1 covers 8 bases. This receptor was identified in a woman in her sixties or seventies in good health. The specimen sequenced was blood. CDR3 nucleotides: TGTGCCATCAGTGGGACAGGGTTCCGCGAGCAGTACTTC. Translated, it gives CAISGTGFREQYF.